This T cell receptor (beta chain) was recorded in a study of cytomegalovirus exposure and HLA in healthy donors. Study results and limitations: In a later analysis, productive TCRs from donors in an Asian-associated ancestry cluster reportedly carried fewer N-insertions than the cohort mean.

From germline, CDR1 is SNHLY and CDR2 FYNNEI. With 5 bases removed from V and 3 bases from J, the gap between germline ends came to 16 bases. The CDR3 spans 15 residues. Details on this clone: The antigen remains undetermined. The sample carries other DNA sequences with the same CDR3.

A multiplex PCR was run with 60 Vbeta primers and 13 Jbeta primers. TCRdb's copy holds only in-frame clones and misses some; the assay was immunoSEQ multiplex PCR. The sample lists roughly 140,000 clones; around 81% were seen once. Input material: PBMCs. The chain joins TRBV2 to TRBJ1-1; a possible D gene is TRBD1 (6 bases). This TCR derives from a man aged 40-55 years in good health and CMV-seropositive. CDR3 nucleotide sequence: TGTGCCAGCAGTCGATGGGGGGGCGCGGACACTGAAGCTTTCTTT. This sequence encodes CASSRWGGADTEAFF.